The 3 T cell receptor beta chains listed next were all sequenced from one sample in a study of blood T cell repertoires in COVID-19. Clones were read by immunoSEQ multiplex PCR, and TCRdb kept only the in-frame ones, dropping some. The sample has some 240,000 clones, roughly 82% seen once; the top ten hold roughly a tenth. Sequenced sample: peripheral blood. The receptors originated from a man aged 50 to 60 with active or convalescent COVID-19.

This clone was seen only once. The chain carries TRBV27 and TRBJ2-3, with 9 bases identical to TRBD1. This CDR3 has 14 residues. Germline values: CDR1 MNHEY, CDR2 SMNVEV (reference sequence). J gave up 4 bases and V 5 bases, and 4 bases lay outside the gene matches. Here the CDR3 DNA reads TGTGCCAGCAGTCTCCGGACAGGGGCAGATACGCAGTATTTT. Translating it yields CASSLRTGADTQYF.

The J gene is TRBJ1-1, the V gene TRBV19; D perhaps matches TRBD1 (6 bases). Trimming removed 5 bases from V and 1 base from J, with 20 bases in between. This CDR3 contains 17 residues. Germline CDR1 LNHDA, CDR2 SQIVND (reference sequence). Here the CDR3 reads CASSQGFNRETNTEAFF. CDR3 in DNA: TGTGCCAGTAGTCAAGGATTCAACAGGGAAACGAACACTGAAGCTTTCTTT. The full variable domain, with the rest looked up from reference TRBV19 and TRBJ1-1, is DGGITQSPKYLFRKEGQNVTLSCEQNLNHDAMYWYRQDPGQGLRLIYYSQIVNDFQKGDIAEGYSVSREKKESFPLTVTSAQKNPTAFYLCASSQGFNRETNTEAFFGQGTRLTVV.

This chain connects TRBV28 to TRBJ1-1, with 9 bases fitting TRBD1. V lost 6 bases and J lost 0; bases outside the gene matches: 5. CDR3 size: 15 residues. Germline V gives CDR1 MDHEN, CDR2 SYDVKM. CDR3 nucleotides: TGTGCCAGCAGGCGGACAGGGGAGGTGAACACTGAAGCTTTCTTT. It specifies CASRRTGEVNTEAFF. Looking up the rest from reference TRBV28 and TRBJ1-1 gives the full variable domain: DVKVTQSSRYLVKRTGEKVFLECVQDMDHENMFWYRQDPGLGLRLIYFSYDVKMKEKGDIPEGYSVSREKKERFSLILESASTNQTSMYLCASRRTGEVNTEAFFGQGTRLTVV.